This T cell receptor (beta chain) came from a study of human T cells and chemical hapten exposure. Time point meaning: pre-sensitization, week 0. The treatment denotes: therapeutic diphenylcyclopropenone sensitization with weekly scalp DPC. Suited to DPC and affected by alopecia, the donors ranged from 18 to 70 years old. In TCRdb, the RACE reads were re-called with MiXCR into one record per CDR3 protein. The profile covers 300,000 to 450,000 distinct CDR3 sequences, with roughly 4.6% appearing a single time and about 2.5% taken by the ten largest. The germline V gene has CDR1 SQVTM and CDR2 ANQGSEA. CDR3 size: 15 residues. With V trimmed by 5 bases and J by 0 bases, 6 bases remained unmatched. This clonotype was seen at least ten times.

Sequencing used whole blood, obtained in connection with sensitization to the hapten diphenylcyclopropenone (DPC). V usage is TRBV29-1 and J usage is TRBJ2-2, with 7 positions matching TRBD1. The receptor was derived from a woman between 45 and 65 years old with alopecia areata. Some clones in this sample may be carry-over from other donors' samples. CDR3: CSVSTGTANTGELFF. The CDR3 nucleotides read TGCAGCGTTTCCACCGGGACAGCGAACACCGGGGAGCTGTTTTTT.